A selection of T cell receptor beta chains follows, all from one sample in a study of radiotherapy plus CTLA-4 blockade in lung cancer. Clones were sequenced by immunoSEQ multiplex PCR, and TCRdb holds only the in-frame ones, with some missing. The sample carries more than 55,000 clones, around 80% recorded once. The sequenced sample was peripheral blood, obtained from a patient treated with radiotherapy plus ipilimumab. All receptors derive from a human donor with non-small cell lung cancer who had a complete response to radiotherapy plus ipilimumab. The CDR3 runs from the conserved cysteine through the conserved F or W. The D gene is left open where the match is weak. The listing skips clone size in some rows; elsewhere it reads once, few, many or a size class.

d_call j_call clone_size v_call cdr3_aa cdr3_nt
TRBD1 TRBJ1-2 . TRBV11-3 CASSTGTGAGYTF TGTGCCAGCAGCACCGGGACAGGGGCTGGCTACACCTTC
TRBD1 TRBJ1-2 few TRBV18 CASSPTRGRYGYTF TGTGCCAGCTCACCGACCAGGGGGCGGTATGGCTACACCTTC
. TRBJ1-1 few TRBV10-2 CASRGTTIEAFF TGCGCCAGCAGGGGGACTACTATTGAAGCTTTCTTT
. TRBJ1-2 . TRBV7-9 CASSLVEGENYGYTF TGTGCCAGCAGCTTAGTCGAGGGGGAAAACTATGGCTACACCTTC
TRBD1 TRBJ1-1 . TRBV14 CASSQDAADRGMNTEAFF TGTGCCAGCAGCCAAGATGCCGCCGACAGGGGGATGAACACTGAAGCTTTCTTT
. TRBJ1-1 . TRBV7-8 CASSLNSEGSRAEAFF TGTGCCAGCAGCCTAAACAGCGAGGGATCGAGAGCTGAAGCTTTCTTT
. TRBJ2-6 . TRBV7-2 CASSLQGYSGANVLTF TGTGCCAGCAGCTTACAGGGCTACTCTGGGGCCAACGTCCTGACTTTC
TRBD1 TRBJ1-2 once TRBV5-6 CASSPQGGQWRSNYGYTF TGTGCCAGCAGCCCCCAGGGGGGACAGTGGAGGAGTAACTATGGCTACACCTTC
TRBD1 TRBJ2-1 . TRBV9 CASSYRGITYNEQFF TGTGCCAGCAGCTACAGGGGCATCACCTACAATGAGCAGTTCTTC
TRBD1 TRBJ1-3 . TRBV19 CASTDRVLYTIYF TGTGCCAGTACCGACAGGGTGCTGTACACCATATATTTT
. TRBJ2-7 . TRBV18 CASSPVASYEQYF TGTGCCAGCTCACCAGTGGCATCCTACGAGCAGTACTTC
. TRBJ1-5 . TRBV12-5 CASGFNRRGNNQPQHF TGTGCTAGTGGTTTTAACCGCAGGGGAAACAATCAGCCCCAGCATTTT
. TRBJ2-7 . TRBV29-1 CSVLSHEQYF TGCAGCGTTCTAAGCCACGAGCAGTACTTC
. TRBJ1-5 . TRBV30 CAWTQVGGGNQPQHF TGTGCCTGGACCCAAGTTGGAGGGGGCAATCAGCCCCAGCATTTT
TRBD2 TRBJ2-1 . TRBV11-2 CASSLVYGRGNEQFF TGTGCCAGCAGCTTAGTTTACGGGAGGGGTAATGAGCAGTTCTTC
. TRBJ2-1 . TRBV6-6 CASSYAAREQFF TGTGCCAGCAGTTACGCGGCCCGCGAGCAGTTCTTC
. TRBJ1-2 . TRBV6-5 CASTRTGGYYGYTF TGTGCCAGCACCAGGACGGGAGGATACTATGGCTACACCTTC
. TRBJ1-3 . TRBV2 CASRPKGPINTIYF TGTGCCAGCAGACCTAAGGGGCCGATCAACACCATATATTTT
. TRBJ1-5 . TRBV6-6 CASTRDSNQPQHF TGTGCCAGCACACGGGATAGCAATCAGCCCCAGCATTTT
TRBD1 TRBJ2-6 . TRBV29-1 CSVRFGLGTGESGANVLTF TGCAGCGTTCGATTTGGATTAGGGACAGGTGAATCTGGGGCCAACGTCCTGACTTTC
TRBD1 TRBJ2-7 . TRBV29-1 CSALRDREHEQYF TGCAGCGCCCTCCGGGACAGGGAACACGAGCAGTACTTC
TRBD2 TRBJ2-7 once TRBV7-6 CASSPRGGEQYF TGTGCCAGCAGCCCTCGGGGGGGCGAGCAGTACTTC
TRBD1 TRBJ1-1 . TRBV7-2 CASSQTGLNTEAFF TGTGCCAGCAGCCAGACAGGGCTGAACACTGAAGCTTTCTTT
TRBD1 TRBJ2-6 . TRBV5-1 CASRNIPGQGDSGANVLTF TGCGCCAGCAGAAATATCCCGGGACAGGGGGACTCTGGGGCCAACGTCCTGACTTTC
TRBD1 TRBJ2-7 . TRBV29-1 CSALLSVGTGAPYEQYF TGCAGCGCTCTCCTGAGTGTCGGGACAGGAGCCCCCTACGAGCAGTACTTC
. TRBJ1-6 few TRBV19 CASTSDQGNNSPLHF TGTGCCAGTACCTCCGATCAGGGAAATAATTCACCCCTCCACTTT
. TRBJ2-1 . TRBV19 CASTLKGGNEQFF TGTGCCAGTACCCTGAAGGGGGGGAATGAGCAGTTCTTC
TRBD1 TRBJ2-7 . TRBV19 CASSAGTGPYEQYF TGTGCCAGTAGTGCCGGGACAGGGCCCTACGAGCAGTACTTC
TRBD1 TRBJ2-1 once TRBV13 CASSQQTGGDVNEQFF TGTGCCAGCAGCCAACAGACAGGGGGTGATGTCAATGAGCAGTTCTTC
. TRBJ1-3 . TRBV27 CASGEAGNTIYF TGTGCCAGCGGGGAGGCTGGAAACACCATATATTTT
TRBD2 TRBJ2-5 . TRBV6-5 CASSYSLAGMQETQYF TGTGCCAGCAGTTACTCTCTAGCGGGGATGCAAGAGACCCAGTACTTC
TRBD1 TRBJ1-1 . TRBV30 CACPRQGAIEAFF TGTGCCTGCCCTAGACAGGGGGCTATTGAAGCTTTCTTT
TRBD2 TRBJ2-1 . TRBV5-1 CASCIGLADNEQFF TGCGCCTCATGTATAGGGCTAGCGGACAATGAGCAGTTCTTC